The rows below give T cell receptor beta chains drawn from one sample of a study of CD8 T cells in Susac syndrome. Each CDR3 protein is one row after TCRdb ran MiXCR on the immunoSEQ multiplex PCR reads. Found here are about 200,000 distinct CDR3 sequences, approximately 95% of them singletons; the top ten hold around 0.08%. The sequenced material came from CD4+ T cells from PBMCs. Every receptor here comes from a human donor with multiple sclerosis. The CDR3 runs from the conserved cysteine through the conserved F or W. A D gene is named only where the DNA matches it firmly. Some rows mark clone size as missing; the rest say once, few, many or name a class of expanded clone.

>15|NA|NA|TRBV30|TRBJ1-4
TGTGCCTGGAGTGGACAGGCGGCAACTAATGAAAAACTGTTTTTT
CAWSGQAATNEKLFF
>15|NA|NA|TRBV3-1|TRBJ2-5
TGTGCCAGCAGCCCCGCCGCACGGACGGGAGAGACCCAGTACTTC
CASSPAARTGETQYF
>12|NA|NA|TRBV12-3/TRBV12-4|TRBJ2-5
TGTGCCAGCAGACTATCGGGAGAGACCCAGTACTTC
CASRLSGETQYF
>13|NA|NA|TRBV4-2|TRBJ1-5
TGTGCCAGCAGCCAATCAGGGGATCAGCCCCAGCATTTT
CASSQSGDQPQHF
>13|NA|NA|TRBV7-9|TRBJ2-2
TGTGCCAGCTCGACGGTGAACACCGGGGAGCTGTTTTTT
CASSTVNTGELFF
>14|NA|NA|TRBV13|TRBJ2-7
TGTGCCAGCAGCTTAGAATCCCTGGCGTACGAGCAGTACTTC
CASSLESLAYEQYF
>14|NA|NA|TRBV20-1|TRBJ2-2
TGCAGTGCCAGGGGACGGCAGAACACCGGGGAGCTGTTTTTT
CSARGRQNTGELFF
>14|NA|NA|TRBV20-1|TRBJ2-3
TGCAGTGCTAGAGGCGGAGTTACGACAGATACGCAGTATTTT
CSARGGVTTDTQYF
>14|TRBD1|NA|TRBV20-1|TRBJ1-5
TGCAGTGCTAGAGATCGGAGGGGGCTTCAGCCCCAGCATTTT
CSARDRRGLQPQHF
>12|NA|NA|TRBV5-1|TRBJ1-6
TGCGCCAGCAGCTTAGAATTTTCACCCCTCCACTTT
CASSLEFSPLHF
>17|NA|NA|TRBV7-2|TRBJ2-5
TGTGCCAGCAGCTTGGGGCCGGGCCCACAGGAGAGAGAGACCCAGTACTTC
CASSLGPGPQERETQYF
>12|NA|NA|TRBV24-1|TRBJ2-2
TGTGCCACCAGTGATTTGGCCGGGGAGCTGTTTTTT
CATSDLAGELFF
>14|NA|NA|TRBV3-1|TRBJ1-1
TGTGCCAGCACCCACAATAAGTTGGGGACTGAAGCTTTCTTT
CASTHNKLGTEAFF
>17|TRBD2|NA|TRBV20-1|TRBJ2-5
TGCAGTGCTAGCGGGCCTAGCGGGGGGCCAGGAGAAGAGACCCAGTACTTC
CSASGPSGGPGEETQYF
>15|NA|NA|TRBV3-1|TRBJ1-1
TGTGCCAGCAGCCAAGAGTTGGTTAAGAACACTGAAGCTTTCTTT
CASSQELVKNTEAFF
>14|NA|NA|TRBV30|TRBJ2-5
TGTGCCTGGAGTGTACTCAGGGACCAAGAGACCCAGTACTTC
CAWSVLRDQETQYF
>14|NA|NA|TRBV29-1|TRBJ1-2
TGCAGCGTTACCCCGGGGAAGGGTTGGGGTGGCTACACCTTC
CSVTPGKGWGGYTF
>14|TRBD1|NA|TRBV14|TRBJ1-2
TGTGCCAGCAGCCGGGACAGCGCTAACTATGGCTACACCTTC
CASSRDSANYGYTF
>13|NA|NA|TRBV20-1|TRBJ1-5
TGCAGTGCTAGAGATGGGTTCAGTCAGCCCCAGCATTTT
CSARDGFSQPQHF
>15|TRBD1|NA|TRBV11-2|TRBJ2-3
TGTGCCAGCAGTCTCTCCGGACAGGACACAGATACGCAGTATTTT
CASSLSGQDTDTQYF
>15|NA|NA|TRBV27|TRBJ2-1
TGTGCCAGCAGTCCCGGGACACCCTCCTACAATGAGCAGTTCTTC
CASSPGTPSYNEQFF
>15|NA|NA|TRBV9|TRBJ2-1
TGTGCCAGCAGCGTAGAGGGGCATGGCTACAATGAGCAGTTCTTC
CASSVEGHGYNEQFF
>13|NA|NA|TRBV30|TRBJ2-7
TGTGCCTGGAGGGCAGGGCGGCCGGGTGCGCAGTACTTC
CAWRAGRPGAQYF
>12|TRBD2|few|TRBV6-2/TRBV6-3|TRBJ2-5
TGTGCCAGCAGTTCGACTAGCGTAGCCCAGTACTTC
CASSSTSVAQYF
>15|TRBD1|NA|TRBV20-1|TRBJ2-1
TGCAGTGCTAGAGATGGGGGACAGCCAAACAATGAGCAGTTCTTC
CSARDGGQPNNEQFF
>15|NA|once|TRBV6-2/TRBV6-3|TRBJ1-1
TGTGCCAGCAGTTACTCGCCCAGGGCCGACCTGGAAGCTTTCTTT
CASSYSPRADLEAFF
>16|NA|NA|TRBV7-2|TRBJ1-1
TGTGCCAGCAGCTCCCCGGGACGGAGACCGAACACTGAAGCTTTCTTT
CASSSPGRRPNTEAFF
>15|NA|NA|TRBV27|TRBJ2-5
TGTGCCAGCAGTTTGCGACCCTCAAGGACGGAGACCCAGTACTTC
CASSLRPSRTETQYF
>17|TRBD1|NA|TRBV3-1|TRBJ2-4
TGTGCCAGCAGCCAGATCTCTAGGGGGCTAGCCAAAAACATTCAGTACTTC
CASSQISRGLAKNIQYF
>14|TRBD1|NA|TRBV19|TRBJ2-3
TGTGCCAGTACCGCCGGGACAGGGGGAGATACGCAGTATTTT
CASTAGTGGDTQYF
>13|NA|NA|TRBV20-1|TRBJ2-5
TGCAGTGCTAAGGACAGCTCGGAAGAGACCCAGTACTTC
CSAKDSSEETQYF
>14|TRBD1|NA|TRBV29-1|TRBJ1-2
TGCAGCGTACTGGACAGGGGACAAGGCTATGGCTACACCTTC
CSVLDRGQGYGYTF
>14|TRBD2|NA|TRBV5-1|TRBJ2-1
TGCGCCAGCAGCCAGCTGACTAGCAGCAATGAGCAGTTCTTC
CASSQLTSSNEQFF
>13|NA|NA|TRBV27|TRBJ2-5
TGTGCCACCCGAACCACTATCCCTGGGGCCCAGTACTTC
CATRTTIPGAQYF
>14|NA|NA|TRBV5-6|TRBJ1-1
TGTGCCAGCACCACGCCCCCGTTAAACACTGAAGCTTTCTTT
CASTTPPLNTEAFF
>14|NA|NA|TRBV3-1|TRBJ1-4
TGTGCCAGCAGCCACTCTCAGGGAGATGAAAAACTGTTTTTT
CASSHSQGDEKLFF
>13|TRBD1|NA|TRBV12-3/TRBV12-4|TRBJ2-4
TGTGCCAGCACCCCGGGACAGGGATTAGTTCAGTACTTC
CASTPGQGLVQYF
>16|TRBD2|NA|TRBV20-1|TRBJ2-1
TGCAGTGCTAGAGCCCCCGGGCGGGGGGGCTTAGATGAGCAGTTCTTC
CSARAPGRGGLDEQFF
>12|NA|NA|TRBV24-1|TRBJ2-3
TGTGCCACCAGTGATTACACAGATACGCAGTATTTT
CATSDYTDTQYF
>14|TRBD1|once|TRBV14|TRBJ2-7
TGTGCCAGCAAAAGGGGACAGGAGTATCACGAGCAGTACTTC
CASKRGQEYHEQYF
>17|TRBD2|NA|TRBV9|TRBJ2-1
TGTGCCAGCAGCGTAGTTGGGGTGGGGACTAGCTCGGGTGAGCAGTTCTTC
CASSVVGVGTSSGEQFF
>10|NA|NA|TRBV29-1|TRBJ2-7
TGCAGCGTTGGACTCAACGAGCAGTACTTC
CSVGLNEQYF
>12|NA|NA|TRBV30|TRBJ1-2
TGTGCCTGGAGTGGGGCAGTCTATGGCTACACCTTC
CAWSGAVYGYTF
>13|NA|NA|TRBV27|TRBJ1-2
TGTGCCACCGGACGGCCTGCTAACTATGGCTACACCTTC
CATGRPANYGYTF
>14|NA|NA|TRBV12-3/TRBV12-4|TRBJ2-1
TGTGCCTCGGGCCCTTATAGCATGGGCAATGAGCAGTTCTTC
CASGPYSMGNEQFF
>13|NA|NA|TRBV2|TRBJ1-2
TGTGCCAGCAGTGCAAGGAGCAACTATGGCTACACCTTC
CASSARSNYGYTF
>12|NA|NA|TRBV9|TRBJ2-3
TGTGCCAGCGGGAAGGACGTAGATACGCAGTATTTT
CASGKDVDTQYF
>12|NA|NA|TRBV9|TRBJ1-2
TGTGCCAGCAGCGGGCGATCGGATGGCTACACCTTC
CASSGRSDGYTF
>14|TRBD1|NA|TRBV30|TRBJ2-7
TGTGCCTGGAGTGGCAGGGGGAGCTCCTACGAGCAGTACTTC
CAWSGRGSSYEQYF
>13|TRBD1|NA|TRBV18|TRBJ1-2
TGTGCCAGCTCACGGACAGGGATCTATGGCTACACCTTC
CASSRTGIYGYTF
>15|NA|NA|TRBV6-5|TRBJ1-5
TGTGCCAGCAGCCCCCGCAGGGGCTCCCATCAGCCCCAGCATTTT
CASSPRRGSHQPQHF
>12|TRBD1|NA|TRBV29-1|TRBJ2-5
TGCAGCGCCAACAGGGGCCAAGAGACCCAGTACTTC
CSANRGQETQYF
>16|NA|NA|TRBV27|TRBJ2-6
TGTGCCAGCAGTTTGTACAGGGCCTCTGGGGCCAACGTCCTGACTTTC
CASSLYRASGANVLTF
>15|TRBD1|NA|TRBV3-1|TRBJ2-1
TGTGCCAGCAGCCAAGAAGGGACAGTCAACAATGAGCAGTTCTTC
CASSQEGTVNNEQFF